Sequencing of this T cell receptor beta chain was carried out in a study of cytomegalovirus exposure and HLA in healthy donors. Both 60 Vbeta primers and 13 Jbeta primers went into the PCR. The repertoire was sequenced with immunoSEQ multiplex PCR; TCRdb's copy has only in-frame clones and lacks some. The repertoire holds about 110,000 clones, roughly four fifths seen once, with 20% to 25% in the top ten. The CDR3 contains 15 residues. Germline loops: CDR1 SGHTA, CDR2 FQGTGA. J was trimmed by 2 bases and V by 5 bases; bases with no gene match: 7. The chain is built from TRBV7-3 and TRBJ2-7; TRBD2 aligns across 9 bases. The receptor was derived from a man younger than 45 in good health and CMV-seropositive. The sequenced sample consisted of PBMCs. The CDR3 sequence is CASSLISGGTYEQYF. The CDR3 DNA reads TGTGCCAGCAGCCTGATCAGCGGGGGGACCTACGAGCAGTACTTC.